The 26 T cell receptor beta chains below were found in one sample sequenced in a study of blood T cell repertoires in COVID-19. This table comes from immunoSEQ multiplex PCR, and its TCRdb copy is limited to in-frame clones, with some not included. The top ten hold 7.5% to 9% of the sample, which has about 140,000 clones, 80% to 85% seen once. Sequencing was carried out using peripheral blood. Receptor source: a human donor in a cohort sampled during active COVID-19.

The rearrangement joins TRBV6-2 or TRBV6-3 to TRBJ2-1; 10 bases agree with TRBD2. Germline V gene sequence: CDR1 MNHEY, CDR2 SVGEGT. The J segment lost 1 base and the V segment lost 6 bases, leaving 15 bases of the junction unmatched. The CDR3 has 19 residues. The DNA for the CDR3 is TGTGCCAGCAGCCCTAAGAGGCTAGCGGGAGTCTGGTCCTACAATGAGCAGTTCTTC. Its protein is CASSPKRLAGVWSYNEQFF.

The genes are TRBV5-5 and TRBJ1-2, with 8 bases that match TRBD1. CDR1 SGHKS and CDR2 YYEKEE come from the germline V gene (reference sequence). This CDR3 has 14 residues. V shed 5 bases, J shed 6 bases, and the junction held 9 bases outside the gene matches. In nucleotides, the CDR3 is TGTGCCAGCAGTCTTGACCAGGGGGCTAATGGCTACACCTTC. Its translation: CASSLDQGANGYTF.

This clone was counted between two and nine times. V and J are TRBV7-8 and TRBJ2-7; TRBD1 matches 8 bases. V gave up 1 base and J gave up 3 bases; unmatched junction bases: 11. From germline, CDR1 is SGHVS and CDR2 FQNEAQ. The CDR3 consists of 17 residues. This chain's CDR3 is CASSLVGLGTGNYEQYF. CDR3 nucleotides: TGTGCCAGCAGCTTAGTTGGCCTCGGGACAGGCAACTACGAGCAGTACTTC.

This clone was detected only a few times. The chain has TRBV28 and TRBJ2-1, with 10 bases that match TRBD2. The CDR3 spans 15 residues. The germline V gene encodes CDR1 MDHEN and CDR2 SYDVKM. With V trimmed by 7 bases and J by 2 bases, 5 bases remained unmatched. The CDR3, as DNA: TGTGCCAGCAAGGAGCGGGAGGGAACCTACAATGAGCAGTTCTTC. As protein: CASKEREGTYNEQFF.

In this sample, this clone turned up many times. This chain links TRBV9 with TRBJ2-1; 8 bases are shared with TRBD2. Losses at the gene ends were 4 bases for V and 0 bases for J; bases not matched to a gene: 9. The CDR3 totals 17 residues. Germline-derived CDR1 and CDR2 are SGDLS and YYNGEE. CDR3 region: CASSLGASGHSYNEQFF. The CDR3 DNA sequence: TGTGCCAGCAGCCTAGGGGCTAGCGGGCACTCCTACAATGAGCAGTTCTTC.

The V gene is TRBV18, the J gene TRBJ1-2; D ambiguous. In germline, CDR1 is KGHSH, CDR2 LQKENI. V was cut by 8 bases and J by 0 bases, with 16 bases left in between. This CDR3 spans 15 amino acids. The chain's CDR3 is CASTKVQEANYGYTF. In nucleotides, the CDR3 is TGTGCCAGCACCAAAGTTCAGGAAGCTAACTATGGCTACACCTTC.

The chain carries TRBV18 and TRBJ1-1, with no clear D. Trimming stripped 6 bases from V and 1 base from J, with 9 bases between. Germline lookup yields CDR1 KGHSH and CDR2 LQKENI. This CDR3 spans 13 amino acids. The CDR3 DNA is TGTGCCAGCTCGGCCACATCGAACACTGAAGCTTTCTTT. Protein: CASSATSNTEAFF.

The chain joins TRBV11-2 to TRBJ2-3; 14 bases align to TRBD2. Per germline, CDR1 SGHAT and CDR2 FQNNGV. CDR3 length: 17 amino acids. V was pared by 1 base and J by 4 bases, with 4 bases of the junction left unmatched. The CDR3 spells CASSLVRLAGGADTQYF. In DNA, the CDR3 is TGTGCCAGCAGCTTAGTTCGACTAGCGGGAGGGGCAGATACGCAGTATTTT.

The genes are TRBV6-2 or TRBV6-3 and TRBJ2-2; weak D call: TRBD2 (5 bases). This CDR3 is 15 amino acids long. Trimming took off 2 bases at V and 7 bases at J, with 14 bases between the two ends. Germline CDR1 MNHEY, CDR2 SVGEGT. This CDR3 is CASSYRASWNGELFF. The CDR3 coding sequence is TGTGCCAGCAGTTACAGGGCTAGCTGGAACGGGGAGCTGTTTTTT.

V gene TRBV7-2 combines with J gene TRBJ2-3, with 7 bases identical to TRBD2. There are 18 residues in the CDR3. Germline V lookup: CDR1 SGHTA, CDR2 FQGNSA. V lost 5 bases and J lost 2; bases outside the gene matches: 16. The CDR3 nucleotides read TGTGCCAGCAGCCGCCAAGCTAGCGGCCATAAATACACAGATACGCAGTATTTT. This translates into CASSRQASGHKYTDTQYF.

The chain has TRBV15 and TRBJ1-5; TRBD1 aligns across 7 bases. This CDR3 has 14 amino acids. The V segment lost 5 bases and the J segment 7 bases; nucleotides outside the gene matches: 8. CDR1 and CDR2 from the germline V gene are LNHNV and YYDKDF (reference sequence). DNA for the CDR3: TGTGCCACCAGCCGGGACAGAACGCGCCAGCCCCAGCATTTT. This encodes CATSRDRTRQPQHF.

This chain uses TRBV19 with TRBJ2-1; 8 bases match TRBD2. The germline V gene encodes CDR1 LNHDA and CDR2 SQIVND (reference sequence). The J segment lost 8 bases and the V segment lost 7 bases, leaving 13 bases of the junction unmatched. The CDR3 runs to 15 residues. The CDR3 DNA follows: TGTGCCAGTAAAGGTTCCAGCGGGAGCGGGTATGAGCAGTTCTTC. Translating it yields CASKGSSGSGYEQFF.

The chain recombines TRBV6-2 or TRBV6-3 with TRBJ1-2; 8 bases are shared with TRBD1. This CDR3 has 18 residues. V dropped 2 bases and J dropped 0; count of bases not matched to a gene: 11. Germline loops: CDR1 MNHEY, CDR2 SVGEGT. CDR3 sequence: CASSYPDRGDGANYGYTF. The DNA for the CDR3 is TGTGCCAGCAGTTACCCCGACAGGGGCGATGGGGCTAACTATGGCTACACCTTC.

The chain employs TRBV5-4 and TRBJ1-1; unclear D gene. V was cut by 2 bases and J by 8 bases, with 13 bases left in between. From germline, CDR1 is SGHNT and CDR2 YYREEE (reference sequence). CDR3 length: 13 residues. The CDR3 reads CASSFESGAEAFF. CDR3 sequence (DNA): TGTGCCAGCAGCTTTGAATCCGGAGCCGAAGCTTTCTTT.

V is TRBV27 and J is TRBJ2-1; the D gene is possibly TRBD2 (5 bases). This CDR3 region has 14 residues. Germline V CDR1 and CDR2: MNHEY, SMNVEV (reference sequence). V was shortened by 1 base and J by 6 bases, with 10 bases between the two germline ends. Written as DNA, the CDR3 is TGTGCCAGCAGTTTATATGGACTCTCCAATGAGCAGTTCTTC. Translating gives CASSLYGLSNEQFF.

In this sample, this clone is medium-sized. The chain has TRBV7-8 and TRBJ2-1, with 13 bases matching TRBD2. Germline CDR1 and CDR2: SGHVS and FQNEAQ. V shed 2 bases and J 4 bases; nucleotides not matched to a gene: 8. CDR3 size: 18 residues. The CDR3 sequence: CASSLPWTSGRSYNEQFF. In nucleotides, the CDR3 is TGTGCCAGCAGCTTACCCTGGACTAGCGGGAGATCTTACAATGAGCAGTTCTTC. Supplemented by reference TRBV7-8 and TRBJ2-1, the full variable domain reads GAGVSQSPRYKVAKRGQDVALRCDPISGHVSLFWYQQALGQGPEFLTYFQNEAQLDKSGLPSDRFFAERPEGSVSTLKIQRTQQEDSAVYLCASSLPWTSGRSYNEQFFGPGTRLTVL.

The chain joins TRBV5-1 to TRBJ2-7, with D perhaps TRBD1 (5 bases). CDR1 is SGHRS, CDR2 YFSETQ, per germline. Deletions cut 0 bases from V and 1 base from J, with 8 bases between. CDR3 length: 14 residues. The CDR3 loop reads CASSLAQGSYEQYF. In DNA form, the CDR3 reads TGCGCCAGCAGCTTGGCCCAGGGTTCCTACGAGCAGTACTTC.

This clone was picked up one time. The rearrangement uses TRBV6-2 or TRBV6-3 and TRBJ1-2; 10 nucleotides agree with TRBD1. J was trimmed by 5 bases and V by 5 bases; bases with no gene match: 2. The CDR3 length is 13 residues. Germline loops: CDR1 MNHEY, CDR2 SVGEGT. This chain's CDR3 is CASSGTGDYGYTF. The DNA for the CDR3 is TGTGCCAGCAGTGGGACAGGGGATTATGGCTACACCTTC.

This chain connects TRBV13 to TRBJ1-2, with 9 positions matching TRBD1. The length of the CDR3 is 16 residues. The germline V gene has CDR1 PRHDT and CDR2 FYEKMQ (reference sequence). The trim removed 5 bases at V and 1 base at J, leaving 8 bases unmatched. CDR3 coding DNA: TGTGCCAGCAGCATCAGCGCGGGACAGGGTAACTATGGCTACACCTTC. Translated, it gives CASSISAGQGNYGYTF.

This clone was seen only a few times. The CDR3 bases are TGCGCCAGCAGCCTCACTAGCGGGAGGGTGGGGGAGCAGTACTTC. Encoded protein: CASSLTSGRVGEQYF. This chain connects TRBV4-1 to TRBJ2-7, with TRBD2 matching 13 bases. Per germline, CDR1 MGHRA and CDR2 YSYEKL. CDR3 size: 15 residues. V was clipped by 4 bases and J by 7 bases; unmatched bases: 7.

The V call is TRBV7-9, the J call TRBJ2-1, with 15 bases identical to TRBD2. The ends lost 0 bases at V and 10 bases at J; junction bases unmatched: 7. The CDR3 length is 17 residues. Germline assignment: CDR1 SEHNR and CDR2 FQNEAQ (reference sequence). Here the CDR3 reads CASSLAGLAGGGGEQFF. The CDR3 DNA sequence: TGTGCCAGCAGCTTAGCGGGACTAGCGGGAGGAGGGGGGGAGCAGTTCTTC.

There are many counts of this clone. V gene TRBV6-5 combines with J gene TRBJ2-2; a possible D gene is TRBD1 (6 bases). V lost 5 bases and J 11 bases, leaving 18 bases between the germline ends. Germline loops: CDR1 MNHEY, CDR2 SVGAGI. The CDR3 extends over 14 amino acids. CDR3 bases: TGTGCCAGCAGTCCGCAGGGGCACCGGCTTGAGCTGTTTTTT. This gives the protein CASSPQGHRLELFF.

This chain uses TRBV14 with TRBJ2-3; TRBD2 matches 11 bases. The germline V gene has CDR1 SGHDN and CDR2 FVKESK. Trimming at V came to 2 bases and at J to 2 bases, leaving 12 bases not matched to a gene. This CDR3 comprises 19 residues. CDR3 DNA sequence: TGTGCCAGCAGCCAACGGGTTAGGTCTAGCGGGAGGCCCACAGATACGCAGTATTTT. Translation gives CASSQRVRSSGRPTDTQYF.

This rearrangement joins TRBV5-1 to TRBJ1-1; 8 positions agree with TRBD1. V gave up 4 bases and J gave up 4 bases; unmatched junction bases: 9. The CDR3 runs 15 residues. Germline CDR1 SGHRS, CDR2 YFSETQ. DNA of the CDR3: TGCGCCAGCAGCCGACAGGGGAGGGAAGGCACTGAAGCTTTCTTT. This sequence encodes CASSRQGREGTEAFF.

The CDR3 DNA follows: TGTGCCAGCAGCGTAGAAGTTAGCGGACTAGCTACGGAGACCCAGTACTTC. Protein sequence: CASSVEVSGLATETQYF. This chain joins TRBV9 and TRBJ2-5, with 8 bases aligning to TRBD2. V shed 0 bases and J 5 bases; nucleotides not matched to a gene: 12. Germline loops: CDR1 SGDLS, CDR2 YYNGEE. The CDR3 sequence is 17 residues long.

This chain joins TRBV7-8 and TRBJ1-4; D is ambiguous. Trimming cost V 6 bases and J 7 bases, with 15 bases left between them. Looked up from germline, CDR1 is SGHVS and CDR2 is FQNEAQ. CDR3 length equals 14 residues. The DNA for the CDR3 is TGTGCCAGCAGTTTAAAGCGAAGCGGTGAAAAACTGTTTTTT. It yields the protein CASSLKRSGEKLFF. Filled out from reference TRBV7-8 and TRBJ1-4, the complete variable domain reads GAGVSQSPRYKVAKRGQDVALRCDPISGHVSLFWYQQALGQGPEFLTYFQNEAQLDKSGLPSDRFFAERPEGSVSTLKIQRTQQEDSAVYLCASSLKRSGEKLFFGSGTQLSVL.